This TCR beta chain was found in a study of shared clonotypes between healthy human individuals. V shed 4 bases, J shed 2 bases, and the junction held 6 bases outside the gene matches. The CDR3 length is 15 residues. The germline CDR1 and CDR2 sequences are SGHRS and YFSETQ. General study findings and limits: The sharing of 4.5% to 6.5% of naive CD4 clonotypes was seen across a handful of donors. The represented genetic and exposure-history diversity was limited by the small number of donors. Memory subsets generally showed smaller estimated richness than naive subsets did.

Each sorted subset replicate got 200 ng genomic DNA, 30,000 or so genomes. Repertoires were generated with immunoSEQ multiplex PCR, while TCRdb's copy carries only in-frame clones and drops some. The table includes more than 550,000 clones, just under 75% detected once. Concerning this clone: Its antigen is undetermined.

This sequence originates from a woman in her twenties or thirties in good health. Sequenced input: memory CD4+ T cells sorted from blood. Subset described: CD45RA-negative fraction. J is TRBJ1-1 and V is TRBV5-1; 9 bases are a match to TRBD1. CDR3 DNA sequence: TGCGCCAGCAGCCAACAGGGGGCACAAAACACTGAAGCTTTCTTT. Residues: CASSQQGAQNTEAFF.